The 18 T cell receptor beta chains below were found in one sample sequenced in a study of T cell repertoires in ileal Crohn's disease. Measured with immunoSEQ multiplex PCR; TCRdb has only the in-frame clones, and not every one. The sample yields about 13,000 clones, about 71% seen once. Source material: ileal tissue. The receptors here all came from an adult with Crohn's disease.

As regards this clone: This specimen includes other DNA sequences encoding the same CDR3. The V and J genes are TRBV20-1 and TRBJ1-5, with D possibly matching TRBD1 (5 bases). The V gene lost 5 bases and the J gene lost 9 bases, with 11 bases spanning the gap. The germline V gene has CDR1 DFQATT and CDR2 SNEGSKA (reference sequence). The CDR3 contains 11 residues. In DNA form, the CDR3 reads TGCAGTGCTCGAGGGCAGGGGCCCCAGCATTTT. This translates into CSARGQGPQHF.

The chain carries TRBV15 and TRBJ2-7; D remains unclear. CDR1 is LNHNV and CDR2 is YYDKDF in the germline V gene (reference sequence). The V gene lost 0 bases and the J gene lost 0 bases, with 9 bases spanning the gap. The CDR3 covers 15 residues. The CDR3 region has the DNA TGTGCCACCAGCAGAGAAATGGGGAACTCCTACGAGCAGTACTTC. Protein product: CATSREMGNSYEQYF.

The table lists this clone with a few counts. V and J are TRBV10-3 and TRBJ2-5; unclear D gene. Germline CDR1 reads ENHRY; CDR2 reads SYGVKD. Trimming pared 3 bases from V and 5 bases from J, leaving 10 bases between. This CDR3 contains 13 residues. The CDR3 protein is CAISDVYTETQYF. The CDR3 coding sequence is TGTGCCATCAGTGACGTTTATACGGAGACCCAGTACTTC.

Notes on this clone: Compared with germline, one end of the junction differs, possibly owing to a read error. The genes are TRBV27 and TRBJ2-1; maybe TRBD1 (5 bases). The CDR3 length is 14 residues. Germline lookup yields CDR1 MNHEY and CDR2 SMNVEV (reference sequence). CDR3 nucleotide sequence: TGTGCCAGCAATTTAAGGGGTTATCTCCATGAGCGGTTCTTC. It yields the protein CASNLRGYLHERFF.

In this sample, this clone turned up once. V and J are TRBV5-1 and TRBJ2-7, with D perhaps being TRBD1 or TRBD2 (5 bases each). V lost 3 bases and J 7 bases, leaving 17 bases between the germline ends. CDR3 length equals 14 residues. Germline CDR1 and CDR2: SGHRS and YFSETQ. The DNA for the CDR3 is TGCGCCAGCAGCTGGGCCCGGGACCTCCGAGAGCAGTACTTC. Amino acid sequence: CASSWARDLREQYF.

The gene calls are TRBV19 and TRBJ1-6; D is unresolved. The germline V gene has CDR1 LNHDA and CDR2 SQIVND (reference sequence). Trimming cost V 5 bases and J 0 bases, with 11 bases left between them. The CDR3 totals 16 residues. CDR3 protein: CASSSGLSSYNSPLHF. The DNA of the CDR3 is TGTGCCAGTAGTTCAGGACTCAGCTCCTATAATTCACCCCTCCACTTT.

This clone appeared once. The DNA of the CDR3 is TGTGCCAGCTCCCGACCGGGGTCTACGCAGTATTTT. Translation: CASSRPGSTQYF. The V call is TRBV18, the J call TRBJ2-3; TRBD2 might be the D (5 bases). The V and J ends lost 6 bases and 8 bases respectively, with 12 bases between them. Germline-derived CDR1 and CDR2 are KGHSH and LQKENI. The CDR3 spans 12 residues.

This clone was seen a few times. The chain carries TRBV6-5 and TRBJ1-2, with 10 bases aligning to TRBD1. This CDR3 contains 14 residues. Trimming took 2 bases from V and 4 from J; bases not matched to a gene: 1. The germline CDR1 and CDR2 sequences are MNHEY and SVGAGI. The CDR3 region is CASSYGDRGYGYTF. Here the CDR3 DNA reads TGTGCCAGCAGTTACGGGGACAGGGGCTATGGCTACACCTTC.

The chain links TRBV5-1 to TRBJ1-5; D possibly corresponds to TRBD1 (6 bases). Looked up from germline, CDR1 is SGHRS and CDR2 is YFSETQ. Trimming took 0 bases from V and 1 from J, leaving 8 bases between them. The CDR3 contains 15 residues. CDR3 amino acids: CASSLAGDSNQPQHF. CDR3 bases: TGCGCCAGCAGCTTGGCAGGGGACAGCAATCAGCCCCAGCATTTT.

The chain combines TRBV29-1 with TRBJ1-4; D is undetermined. V was cut by 5 bases and J by 8 bases, with 12 bases left in between. The CDR3 loop spans 12 amino acids. CDR1 is SQVTM, CDR2 ANQGSEA, per germline. The CDR3 sequence is CSVIPLGEKLFF. Here the CDR3 DNA reads TGCAGCGTTATTCCACTTGGGGAAAAACTGTTTTTT.

The table lists this clone with a few counts. The chain links TRBV5-1 to TRBJ2-7; D may be TRBD1 (5 bases). The CDR3 runs 16 residues. The V end was cut by 3 bases, the J end by 3 bases, with 19 bases between. The V gene's germline CDR1 is SGHRS and CDR2 YFSETQ. The CDR3 DNA sequence: TGCGCCAGCAGCTGGGCGGATGAAGGGGCACGCTACGAGCAGTACTTC. Its protein is CASSWADEGARYEQYF.

This clone came up once. This rearrangement joins TRBV5-1 to TRBJ2-7; the D call may be TRBD1 or TRBD2 (5 bases each). The CDR3 sequence is 13 residues long. Trimming shortened V by 4 bases and J by 0 bases, and 8 bases separated the two germline ends. CDR1 and CDR2 from the germline V gene are SGHRS and YFSETQ. The CDR3 loop reads CASSRDGSYEQYF. The CDR3 DNA reads as TGCGCCAGCAGCCGGGACGGCTCCTACGAGCAGTACTTC.

The chain recombines TRBV5-1 with TRBJ1-1, with no clear D. With 1 base removed from V and 0 bases from J, the gap between germline ends came to 13 bases. From germline, CDR1 is SGHRS and CDR2 YFSETQ. CDR3 length: 16 residues. The CDR3 DNA reads as TGCGCCAGCAGCTTGCGACATAATTCAATGAACACTGAAGCTTTCTTT. It specifies CASSLRHNSMNTEAFF.

This rearrangement joins TRBV13 to TRBJ2-7, with 7 bases matching TRBD1. The V and J ends lost 5 bases and 13 bases, in that order; junction bases with no gene match: 20. The CDR3 spans 15 residues. Per the germline V gene, CDR1 is PRHDT and CDR2 is FYEKMQ (reference sequence). The CDR3: CASSPQSTGTVGFYF. Written as DNA, the CDR3 is TGTGCCAGCAGCCCACAGTCCACCGGGACAGTTGGGTTTTACTTC.

The gene calls are TRBV6-6 and TRBJ1-1; the D gene is possibly TRBD1 (5 bases). Trimming took 5 bases from V and 1 from J, leaving 14 bases between them. Per germline, CDR1 MNHNY and CDR2 SVGAGI (reference sequence). This CDR3 spans 15 amino acids. Here the CDR3 reads CASSPPGRENTEAFF. Here the CDR3 DNA reads TGTGCCAGCAGTCCCCCGGGCAGGGAGAACACTGAAGCTTTCTTT.

This clone was seen once. This rearrangement joins TRBV7-9 to TRBJ2-1, with D possibly TRBD2 on 5 matching bases. Germline V gives CDR1 SEHNR, CDR2 FQNEAQ (reference sequence). This CDR3 is built from 13 residues. Trimming left V 5 bases short and J 9 bases short, with 14 bases between. The CDR3 bases are TGTGCCAGCAGCGTAGGGCCCGGGATTGAGCAGTTCTTC. Translation gives CASSVGPGIEQFF.

This chain links TRBV5-1 with TRBJ2-3; D ambiguous. Germline CDR1 and CDR2: SGHRS and YFSETQ. V was shortened by 2 bases and J by 2 bases, with 12 bases between the two germline ends. CDR3 size: 15 residues. The CDR3 bases are TGCGCCAGCAGCTTTAGCACCTTAAACACAGATACGCAGTATTTT. Translation gives CASSFSTLNTDTQYF.

J is TRBJ2-5 and V is TRBV9; the D gene is possibly TRBD1 (6 bases). Trimming took 1 base from V and 5 from J, leaving 12 bases between them. The CDR3 sequence is 14 residues long. The germline V gene has CDR1 SGDLS and CDR2 YYNGEE. The CDR3 bases are TGTGCCAGCAGCGTACAGGGGCTGGGGGAGACCCAGTACTTC. Protein: CASSVQGLGETQYF.